Following are 30 T cell receptor beta chains from one sample sequenced in a study of graft-versus-host responses after intestinal transplantation. Labeling with CFSE marked about 200,000 responder cells, which were plated with about 200,000 irradiated, violet-dye-labeled stimulator cells. Some clones are missing from TCRdb's copy, which holds only in-frame ones; the method was immunoSEQ multiplex PCR. The sample records more than 13,000 clones, under 45% being singletons. The sequencing here drew on alloreactive CD8+ T cells from a mixed lymphocyte reaction culture, taken before intestinal transplant. As to subset: CFSE-low proliferating T cells sorted from roughly 6-day pre-transplant mixed lymphocyte reaction (GvH or HvG direction). These receptor sequences come from a human patient who received an intestinal transplant.

The gene calls are TRBV7-9 and TRBJ1-1; D possibly corresponds to TRBD1 (6 bases). Germline assignment: CDR1 SEHNR and CDR2 FQNEAQ (reference sequence). The V end was cut by 8 bases, the J end by 0 bases, with 7 bases between. The CDR3 extends over 12 amino acids. CDR3 sequence reads: CASSGVNTEAFF. CDR3 coding DNA: TGTGCCAGCTCAGGGGTGAACACTGAAGCTTTCTTT.

Only a few counts were recorded for this clone. V and J are TRBV7-6 and TRBJ1-2; D call uncertain. CDR1 is SGHVS, CDR2 FNYEAQ, per germline. The CDR3 loop spans 13 amino acids. V lost 10 bases and J lost 8, with 20 bases in between. The CDR3 sequence: CAIPGRVGSGYTF. The CDR3 bases are TGTGCCATCCCGGGGAGGGTTGGGAGCGGCTACACCTTC. The full variable domain, its missing parts supplied by reference TRBV7-6 and TRBJ1-2, is GAGVSQSPRYKVTKRGQDVALRCDPISGHVSLYWYRQALGQGPEFLTYFNYEAQQDKSGLPNDRFSAERPEGSISTLTIQRTEQRDSAMYRCAIPGRVGSGYTFGSGTRLTVV.

In this sample, this clone turned up a few times. The chain links TRBV10-2 to TRBJ2-3; TRBD2 might be the D (5 bases). Germline V gene lookup returns CDR1 WSHSY and CDR2 SAAADI. The CDR3 has 17 residues. Trimming pared 7 bases from V and 6 bases from J, leaving 26 bases between. Here the CDR3 DNA reads TGCGCCAGCACCCGAGCAGCGCGGGTCGCACGAGGTGATACGCAGTATTTT. Translating it yields CASTRAARVARGDTQYF.

This clone was observed a few times. This rearrangement joins TRBV6-1 to TRBJ2-7; D unclear. Trimming shortened V by 9 bases and J by 3 bases, and 12 bases separated the two germline ends. CDR1 is MNHNS, CDR2 SASEGT, per germline. This CDR3 is 12 amino acids long. CDR3 sequence: CASASDGYEQYF. Written as DNA, the CDR3 is TGTGCCAGTGCCTCAGACGGCTACGAGCAGTACTTC.

This sequence joins TRBV4-1 and TRBJ1-1; 7 bases match TRBD1. J lost 3 bases, V lost 4 bases, and 8 bases had no gene match. There are 15 residues in the CDR3. Germline loops: CDR1 MGHRA, CDR2 YSYEKL. The DNA of the CDR3 is TGCGCCAGCAGCCGAGCCAGGGGGAGGGACACTGAAGCTTTCTTT. Protein: CASSRARGRDTEAFF.

Sample share makes this clone medium-sized. V is TRBV13 and J is TRBJ2-7, with 8 bases identical to TRBD2. The CDR3 is 14 residues long. Germline assignment: CDR1 PRHDT and CDR2 FYEKMQ (reference sequence). The junction had 6 bases not matched to a gene; V was cut back by 3 bases and J by 5 bases. This chain's CDR3 is CASSFRGGGHEQYF. CDR3 in DNA: TGTGCCAGCAGCTTCCGGGGGGGCGGACACGAGCAGTACTTC.

This sequence joins TRBV4-1 and TRBJ1-2; D remains unclear. The CDR3 has 16 residues. V lost 5 bases and J lost 0, with 16 bases in between. The V gene's germline CDR1 is MGHRA and CDR2 YSYEKL. The CDR3 here is CASSERVRAANYGYTF. The CDR3 DNA reads as TGCGCCAGCAGCGAAAGGGTTCGGGCGGCTAACTATGGCTACACCTTC.

As DNA, the CDR3 is TGTGCCAGCATATTTACCCACAGGGGAGGGAGGGAGACCCAGTACTTC. Protein sequence: CASIFTHRGGRETQYF. The gene calls are TRBV27 and TRBJ2-5, with D perhaps assigned TRBD1 or TRBD2 (7 bases each). The CDR3 runs 16 residues. V was trimmed by 7 bases and J by 5 bases, leaving 23 bases between them. CDR1 is MNHEY, CDR2 SMNVEV, per germline (reference sequence).

The chain recombines TRBV6-5 with TRBJ2-1; the match to TRBD2 covers 10 bases. The length of the CDR3 is 16 residues. The germline gives CDR1 MNHEY, CDR2 SVGAGI. The junction had 10 bases not matched to a gene; V was cut back by 2 bases and J by 9 bases. CDR3 region: CASSYLPAGGLGEQFF. In DNA, the CDR3 is TGTGCCAGCAGTTACCTACCAGCGGGGGGGCTCGGTGAGCAGTTCTTC.

The rearrangement uses TRBV19 and TRBJ1-5; 11 bases match TRBD1. Germline-derived CDR1 and CDR2 are LNHDA and SQIVND (reference sequence). The CDR3 has 18 residues. J lost 2 bases, V lost 3 bases, and 9 bases had no gene match. Here the CDR3 reads CASSMNADRGPRNQPQHF. CDR3 nucleotide sequence: TGTGCCAGTAGTATGAACGCGGACAGGGGGCCTCGCAATCAGCCCCAGCATTTT. The whole variable domain, filled in from reference TRBV19 and TRBJ1-5, reads DGGITQSPKYLFRKEGQNVTLSCEQNLNHDAMYWYRQDPGQGLRLIYYSQIVNDFQKGDIAEGYSVSREKKESFPLTVTSAQKNPTAFYLCASSMNADRGPRNQPQHFGDGTRLSIL.

This clone was seen more than once but under ten times. This rearrangement joins TRBV6-5 to TRBJ2-2, with a tentative D call TRBD1 (6 bases). With 2 bases removed from V and 8 bases from J, the gap between germline ends came to 9 bases. There are 13 residues in the CDR3. Germline CDR1 and CDR2: MNHEY and SVGAGI. The CDR3 DNA follows: TGTGCCAGCAGTTACGGGACAACTGGGGAGCTGTTTTTT. It encodes CASSYGTTGELFF.

The chain joins TRBV4-2 to TRBJ2-3; the match to TRBD2 covers 12 bases. The CDR3 has 16 residues. The germline CDR1 and CDR2 sequences are LGHNA and YNFKEQ. Trimming cost V 5 bases and J 3 bases; bases outside gene matches: 6. The CDR3 nucleotides are TGTGCCAGCAGCTTATCTAGCGGGGGGGCGACAGATACGCAGTATTTT. It is translated as CASSLSSGGATDTQYF.

This clone was picked up a small number of times. The chain recombines TRBV30 with TRBJ1-1; D gene uncertain. This CDR3 comprises 12 residues. The germline CDR1 and CDR2 sequences are GTSNPN and SVGIG (reference sequence). Between the trimmed V and J ends, which lost 0 bases and 5 bases, there was a span of 7 bases. In DNA form, the CDR3 reads TGTGCCTGGAGTGTTACGGGGACTGAAGCTTTCTTT. Protein product: CAWSVTGTEAFF.

In this sample, this clone turned up a few times. The chain is built from TRBV7-9 and TRBJ2-4, with D tentatively TRBD2 (6 bases). CDR1 and CDR2 from the germline V gene are SEHNR and FQNEAQ (reference sequence). CDR3 length: 16 amino acids. Trimming pared 3 bases from V and 4 bases from J, leaving 16 bases between. In nucleotides, the CDR3 is TGTGCCAGCAGCTTGGGGGGTTTAGATGCTAAAAACATTCAGTACTTC. As protein: CASSLGGLDAKNIQYF.

The chain couples TRBV7-9 to TRBJ1-3, with TRBD1 as a possible D gene (5 bases). The germline CDR1 and CDR2 sequences are SEHNR and FQNEAQ (reference sequence). The CDR3 has 18 residues. Deletions cut 0 bases from V and 4 bases from J, with 19 bases between. CDR3 sequence reads: CASSLAWFQGRRGNTIYF. The CDR3 coding sequence is TGTGCCAGCAGCTTAGCGTGGTTTCAGGGCCGGAGAGGAAACACCATATATTTT.

This clone came up a few times. The chain combines TRBV5-6 with TRBJ1-2; 7 bases line up with TRBD1. The V gene end was trimmed by 3 bases and the J gene end by 4 bases; junction bases not matched to a gene: 6. The CDR3 totals 14 residues. Germline CDR1 SGHDT, CDR2 YYEEEE. In DNA, the CDR3 is TGTGCCAGCAGCTGGGTCGGGACAGTCTATGGCTACACCTTC. It yields the protein CASSWVGTVYGYTF.

The rearrangement joins TRBV4-1 to TRBJ1-2; D is possibly TRBD1 (6 bases). The CDR3 sequence is 16 residues long. Germline V gives CDR1 MGHRA, CDR2 YSYEKL. V lost 4 bases, J lost 4 bases, and 19 bases lay in between. The CDR3: CASSRLLGGLGYGYTF. CDR3 sequence (DNA): TGCGCCAGCAGCCGCCTCTTGGGGGGGCTGGGCTATGGCTACACCTTC.

The chain couples TRBV4-2 to TRBJ2-7; D gene uncertain. CDR1 is LGHNA and CDR2 is YNFKEQ in the germline V gene. With 0 bases removed from V and 3 bases from J, the gap between germline ends came to 12 bases. The CDR3 extends over 15 amino acids. The CDR3, as DNA: TGTGCCAGCAGCCAAGAAGGTCAGTTTAACTACGAGCAGTACTTC. It translates to CASSQEGQFNYEQYF.

The chain couples TRBV11-3 to TRBJ1-1; D is perhaps TRBD1 (6 bases). CDR1 is SGHNT, CDR2 YENEEA, per germline. The CDR3 sequence is 13 residues long. V was shortened by 4 bases and J by 3 bases, with 9 bases between the two germline ends. DNA of the CDR3: TGTGCCAGCAGCTCAAGACAGGACACTGAAGCTTTCTTT. Amino acid sequence: CASSSRQDTEAFF.

This clone was seen more than once but under ten times. The J gene is TRBJ1-4, the V gene TRBV6-5; D possibly corresponds to TRBD1 (5 bases). The germline gives CDR1 MNHEY, CDR2 SVGAGI. V gave up 11 bases and J gave up 4 bases, with 14 bases separating them. CDR3 length: 13 residues. CDR3 coding DNA: TGTGCCGTCTCGGGGGGTTATAATGAAAAACTGTTTTTT. Protein product: CAVSGGYNEKLFF.

This rearrangement joins TRBV11-2 to TRBJ1-2, with D uncertain. The germline CDR1 and CDR2 sequences are SGHAT and FQNNGV. The CDR3 consists of 16 residues. The V and J ends lost 1 base and 6 bases respectively, with 18 bases between them. Written as DNA, the CDR3 is TGTGCCAGCAGCTTAGCCGGACTGAGGGCTATTGATGGCTACACCTTC. Its translation: CASSLAGLRAIDGYTF.

This clone is medium-sized within its sample. The V and J genes are TRBV4-1 and TRBJ1-5; D remains ambiguous. Germline V lookup: CDR1 MGHRA, CDR2 YSYEKL. This CDR3 contains 13 residues. V was clipped by 1 base and J by 8 bases, with 9 bases between them. The CDR3, as DNA: TGCGCCAGCAGCCAAGCAATTCTCGAGCCCCAGCATTTT. Residues: CASSQAILEPQHF.

V gene TRBV9 combines with J gene TRBJ1-1; D might be TRBD1 (6 bases). Between the trimmed V and J ends, which lost 0 bases and 1 base, there was a span of 10 bases. Looked up from germline, CDR1 is SGDLS and CDR2 is YYNGEE. This CDR3 contains 15 residues. For the CDR3, the DNA is TGTGCCAGCAGCGTAGGGACAGAGGGGAACACTGAAGCTTTCTTT. Translating gives CASSVGTEGNTEAFF.

This clone was seen more than once but under ten times. The chain employs TRBV6-5 and TRBJ2-7, with D possibly matching TRBD2 (5 bases). CDR3 length: 13 amino acids. The germline V gene encodes CDR1 MNHEY and CDR2 SVGAGI. V gave up 5 bases and J gave up 1 base, with 9 bases separating them. The chain's CDR3 is CASSEGLSYEQYF. CDR3 coding DNA: TGTGCCAGCAGTGAAGGACTTTCCTACGAGCAGTACTTC.

The V and J genes are TRBV6-5 and TRBJ2-2; D is uncertain. The ends were cut back, 7 bases at V and 1 base at J, with 7 bases in the middle. The CDR3 length is 13 residues. Per the germline V gene, CDR1 is MNHEY and CDR2 is SVGAGI. CDR3 protein: CASIEQNTGELFF. In nucleotides, the CDR3 is TGTGCCAGCATAGAGCAGAACACCGGGGAGCTGTTTTTT.

V is TRBV5-1 and J is TRBJ1-1; D remains ambiguous. This CDR3 has 13 amino acids. Trimming cost V 1 base and J 4 bases, with 8 bases left between them. Germline V gene data show CDR1 as SGHRS and CDR2 as YFSETQ. Written as DNA, the CDR3 is TGCGCCAGCAGCTTGTATGGACGCACTGAAGCTTTCTTT. This encodes CASSLYGRTEAFF. Based on the CDR3 plus reference TRBV5-1 and TRBJ1-1, the full variable domain is KAGVTQTPRYLIKTRGQQVTLSCSPISGHRSVSWYQQTPGQGLQFLFEYFSETQRNKGNFPGRFSGRQFSNSRSEMNVSTLELGDSALYLCASSLYGRTEAFFGQGTRLTVV.

J is TRBJ2-7 and V is TRBV9; the D gene is possibly TRBD1 (6 bases). The CDR3 length is 14 residues. Trimming took 3 bases from V and 3 from J, leaving 13 bases between them. CDR1 is SGDLS and CDR2 is YYNGEE in the germline V gene. The CDR3 DNA reads as TGTGCCAGCAGCGGCCTCCAGGGGAACTACGAGCAGTACTTC. It yields the protein CASSGLQGNYEQYF.

This clone showed up just a few times. The chain combines TRBV29-1 with TRBJ2-1; D possibly matches TRBD1 or TRBD2 (5 bases each). Germline V CDR1 and CDR2: SQVTM, ANQGSEA. With 3 bases removed from V and 4 bases from J, the gap between germline ends came to 13 bases. The CDR3 contains 14 residues. The CDR3 here is CSVEGVRTYNEQFF. The CDR3 DNA reads as TGCAGCGTTGAGGGGGTCCGAACTTACAATGAGCAGTTCTTC.

This rearrangement joins TRBV9 to TRBJ2-1; D is undetermined. Germline loops: CDR1 SGDLS, CDR2 YYNGEE. Trimming left V 6 bases short and J 2 bases short, with 15 bases between. CDR3 length: 15 residues. Written as DNA, the CDR3 is TGTGCCAGCACGGTGGGAAGGGTCCCCTACAATGAGCAGTTCTTC. Its translation: CASTVGRVPYNEQFF.

This clone was observed once. V usage is TRBV27 and J usage is TRBJ2-5; D is unclear. This CDR3 spans 13 amino acids. The V gene's germline CDR1 is MNHEY and CDR2 SMNVEV (reference sequence). The V gene lost 3 bases and the J gene lost 5 bases, with 10 bases spanning the gap. The CDR3: CASSFGSGETQYF. In DNA form, the CDR3 reads TGTGCCAGCAGTTTTGGGTCTGGGGAGACCCAGTACTTC.